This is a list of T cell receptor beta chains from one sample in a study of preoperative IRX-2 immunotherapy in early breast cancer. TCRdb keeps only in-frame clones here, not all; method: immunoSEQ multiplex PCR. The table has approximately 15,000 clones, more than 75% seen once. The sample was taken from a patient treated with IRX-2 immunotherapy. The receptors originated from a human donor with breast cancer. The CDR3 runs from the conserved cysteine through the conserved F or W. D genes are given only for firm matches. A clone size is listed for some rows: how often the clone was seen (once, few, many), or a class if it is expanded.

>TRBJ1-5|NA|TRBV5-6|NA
TGTGCCAGCAGCTTGGCGGCAGTGCGTGGCAATCAGCCCCAGCATTTT
CASSLAAVRGNQPQHF
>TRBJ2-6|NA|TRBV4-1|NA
TGCGCCAGCAGCCAGGTGGGCTCGACCGGCCCGGGGGCCAACGTCCTGACTTTC
CASSQVGSTGPGANVLTF
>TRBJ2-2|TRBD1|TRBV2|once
TGTGCCAGCATCACAGGGGCGAACACCGGGGAGCTGTTTTTT
CASITGANTGELFF
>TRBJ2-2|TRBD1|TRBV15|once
TGTGCCACCAGCAGAGATCGGGACAGCGCGAACACCGGGGAGCTGTTTTTT
CATSRDRDSANTGELFF
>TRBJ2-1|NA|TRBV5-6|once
TGTGCCAGCGGCTTTTCCTTGAATGAGCAGTTCTTC
CASGFSLNEQFF
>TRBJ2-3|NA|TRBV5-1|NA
TGCGCCAGCAGCACCGTACAGAGCCCTGGCACAGATACGCAGTATTTT
CASSTVQSPGTDTQYF
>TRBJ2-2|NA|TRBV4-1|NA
TGCGCCAGCAGCCAAGATTCAAGAACCGGGGAGCTGTTTTTT
CASSQDSRTGELFF
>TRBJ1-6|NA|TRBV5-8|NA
TGTGCCAGCAGCTTTCTGGGGTCAGGGAGTAATTCACCCCTCCACTTT
CASSFLGSGSNSPLHF
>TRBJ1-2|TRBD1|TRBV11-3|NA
TGTGCCAGCAGCTCAGACAGGGCACTTCGTGGCTACACCTTC
CASSSDRALRGYTF
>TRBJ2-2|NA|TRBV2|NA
TGTGCCAGCAGTAAGGACAGAAACGGGGAGCTGTTTTTT
CASSKDRNGELFF
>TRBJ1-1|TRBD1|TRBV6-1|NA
TGTGCCAGCAGTGTAAACAGGGGGGACACTGAAGCTTTCTTT
CASSVNRGDTEAFF
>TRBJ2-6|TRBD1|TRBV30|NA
TGTACCTGGACCGGGACAGGGGCCTCTGGGGCCAACGTCCTGACTTTC
CTWTGTGASGANVLTF
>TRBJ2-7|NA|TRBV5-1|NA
TGCGCCAGCAGCTTAATGGCCTCCTACGAGCAGTACTTC
CASSLMASYEQYF
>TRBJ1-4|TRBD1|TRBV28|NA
TGTGCCAGCAGTCCTCACGACAGGGATGGTTGGGAAAAACTGTTTTTT
CASSPHDRDGWEKLFF
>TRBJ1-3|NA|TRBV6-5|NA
TGTGCCAGCAGTTCCGACAGCAGCTCTGGAAACACCATATATTTT
CASSSDSSSGNTIYF
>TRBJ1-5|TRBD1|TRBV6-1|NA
TGTGCCAGCTTTAGACAGGGGAGCAATCAGCCCCAGCATTTT
CASFRQGSNQPQHF
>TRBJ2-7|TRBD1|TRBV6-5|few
TGTGCCAGCAGTTACCCGGGACAGGGAGTCTACGAGCAGTACTTC
CASSYPGQGVYEQYF
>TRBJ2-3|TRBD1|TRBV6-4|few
TGTGCCAGCAGTGTGGGACAGCCCACAGATACGCAGTATTTT
CASSVGQPTDTQYF
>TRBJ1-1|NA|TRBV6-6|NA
TGTGCCAGCAGTTCCAGGGAGAGCACTGAAGCTTTCTTT
CASSSRESTEAFF
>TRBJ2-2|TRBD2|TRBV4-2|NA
TGTGCCAGCAGCATAGCGGGGGGGACCACCGGGGAGCTGTTTTTT
CASSIAGGTTGELFF
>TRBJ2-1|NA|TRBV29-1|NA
TGCAGCGTTGATTTCAGGGTTAATGAGCAGTTCTTC
CSVDFRVNEQFF
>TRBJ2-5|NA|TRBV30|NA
TGTGCCTGCGAATTCGGGCAAGAGACCCAGTACTTC
CACEFGQETQYF
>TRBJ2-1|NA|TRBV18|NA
TGTGCCAGCTCATCCGGGACACTTCGGACCTACAATGAGCAGTTCTTC
CASSSGTLRTYNEQFF
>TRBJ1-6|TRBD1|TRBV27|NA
TGTGCCAGCAGTAGGACAGGGTTTAATTCACCCCTCCACTTT
CASSRTGFNSPLHF
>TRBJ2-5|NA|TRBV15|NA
TGTGCCACCAGCAAGAGGGAAGAGACCCAGTACTTC
CATSKREETQYF
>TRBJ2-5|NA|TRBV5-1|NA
TGCGCCAGCAGCCCAGAAGCTAGCCCCCGGGAGACCCAGTACTTC
CASSPEASPRETQYF
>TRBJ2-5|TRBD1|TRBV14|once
TGTGCCAGCAGCCTACAGGGGGCGGTGATACAAGAGACCCAGTACTTC
CASSLQGAVIQETQYF
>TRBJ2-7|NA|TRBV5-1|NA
TGCGCCAGCAGCTTGGCGGGCCAGTGGGACGAGCAGTACTTC
CASSLAGQWDEQYF
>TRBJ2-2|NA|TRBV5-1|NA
TGCGCCAGCTGGGGGGGGCCTCCGAACACCGGGGAGCTGTTTTTT
CASWGGPPNTGELFF
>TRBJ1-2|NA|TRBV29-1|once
TGCAGCGTCGACACCGTCCCTGGCTACACCTTC
CSVDTVPGYTF
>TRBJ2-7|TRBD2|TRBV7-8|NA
TGTGCCAGCAGCTTAGCCGAGGGGGGACTAGCGGGGTACTACGAGCAGTACTTC
CASSLAEGGLAGYYEQYF
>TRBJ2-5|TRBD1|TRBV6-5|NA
TGTGCCAGCAGTTTAAACAGGGGGTGGCAAGAGACCCAGTACTTC
CASSLNRGWQETQYF
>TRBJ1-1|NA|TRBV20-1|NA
TGCAGCCCGGGCGGGGCTTTCTTT
CSPGGAFF
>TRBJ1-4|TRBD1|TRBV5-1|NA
TGCGCCAGCACCACGGGACAGGGGAGTGAAAAACTGTTTTTT
CASTTGQGSEKLFF
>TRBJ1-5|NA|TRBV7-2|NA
TGTGCCAGCAGCTTAGGGCAAAATCAGCCCCAGCATTTT
CASSLGQNQPQHF
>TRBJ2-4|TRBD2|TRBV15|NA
TGTGCCACCAGCAGAGGGGGGGAGGGAAACATTCAGTACTTC
CATSRGGEGNIQYF